This record looks at one TCR beta chain sequence and its context. The antigen remains undetermined. The sample originates from a study of cytomegalovirus exposure and HLA in healthy donors. CDR1 is SEHNR and CDR2 is FQNEAQ in the germline V gene (reference sequence). The CDR3 extends over 15 amino acids. J gave up 0 bases and V 5 bases, and 3 bases lay outside the gene matches. Findings and limits, study-wide: The classifier, whose performance was assessed in both the original and validation cohorts, reportedly diagnosed cytomegalovirus status with high specificity and sensitivity. Subsequent analysis found a tendency for first-cohort TCR clusters to co-occur within the 95 to 150 validation repertoires.

Sequencing used immunoSEQ multiplex PCR; TCRdb keeps in-frame clones, though not all of them. The data show a few hundred thousand clones, 86% seen once. The donors were in the approximately 110-subject validation cohort; that cohort was separate from the approximately 670-subject first cohort. The sequence derives from a woman aged 18-29 years in good health and CMV-seronegative. Sample: PBMCs. The chain carries TRBV7-9 and TRBJ1-4; 7 bases are shared with TRBD1. The CDR3 bases are TGTGCCAGCAGCGGAGACAGGGCAACTAATGAAAAACTGTTTTTT. This codes for CASSGDRATNEKLFF.